A single sample is the source of the 8 T cell receptor beta chains below, sequenced in a study of blood T cells in healthy people across ages. The second PCR ran about 6 to 12 cycles with a sample-barcoded 5' primer and J-beta primers. TCRdb re-called the 5' RACE reads through MiXCR, storing one row per CDR3 protein. This table has 850,000 to 1,300,000 distinct CDR3 sequences, more than 40% appearing once. The sequencing sample was made of blood. The receptors stem from a woman between 55 and 75 years old in good health.

The genes are TRBV7-7 and TRBJ2-1; tentatively, D is TRBD2 (6 bases). This CDR3 contains 16 residues. Germline values: CDR1 SSHAT, CDR2 FNYEAQ (reference sequence). V gave up 3 bases and J gave up 2 bases, with 14 bases separating them. The CDR3 DNA reads TGTGCCAGCAGCTTGTCAGTTGCGGGACCCTACAATGAGCAGTTCTTC. This translates into CASSLSVAGPYNEQFF.

This clonotype was observed once. This rearrangement joins TRBV5-1 to TRBJ2-3; 8 nucleotides match TRBD2. This CDR3 comprises 16 residues. Trimming at V came to 3 bases and at J to 4 bases, leaving 10 bases not matched to a gene. CDR1 is SGHRS, CDR2 YFSETQ, per germline. In DNA, the CDR3 is TGCGCCAGCAGCTCTCCGGGGGGGACGTCCTCAGATACGCAGTATTTT. Its translation: CASSSPGGTSSDTQYF.

There are many counts of this clonotype. The V call is TRBV7-2, the J call TRBJ2-5, with unresolved D. Per germline, CDR1 SGHTA and CDR2 FQGNSA. This CDR3 is built from 13 residues. V lost 5 bases, J lost 0 bases, and 7 bases lay in between. The CDR3: CASSPKYQETQYF. CDR3 in DNA: TGTGCCAGCAGCCCTAAGTACCAAGAGACCCAGTACTTC.

The V gene is TRBV6-5, the J gene TRBJ2-1; possible D gene TRBD2, 6 bases. The CDR3 extends over 13 amino acids. CDR1 and CDR2 from the germline V gene are MNHEY and SVGAGI. The ends were cut back, 7 bases at V and 6 bases at J, with 13 bases in the middle. The CDR3 bases are TGTGCCAGCATGAGGGCCGGGGGCAATGAGCAGTTCTTC. It encodes CASMRAGGNEQFF.

The rearrangement links TRBV28 to TRBJ2-7; 12 bases are shared with TRBD1. CDR3 length: 16 residues. The V gene's germline CDR1 is MDHEN and CDR2 SYDVKM. V trimming: 4 bases; J trimming: 4 bases; junction bases outside the gene matches: 8. DNA of the CDR3: TGTGCCAGCAGTTCACCGGGACAGGGGGCGGGTTACGAGCAGTACTTC. Translation gives CASSSPGQGAGYEQYF. Together with reference TRBV28 and TRBJ2-7, the CDR3 gives the full variable domain: DVKVTQSSRYLVKRTGEKVFLECVQDMDHENMFWYRQDPGLGLRLIYFSYDVKMKEKGDIPEGYSVSREKKERFSLILESASTNQTSMYLCASSSPGQGAGYEQYFGPGTRLTVT.

At least ten counts were recorded for this clonotype. The germline gene is not matched at one end of the junction; a read error may be the cause. This rearrangement joins TRBV27 to TRBJ2-5, with D hard to call. The length of the CDR3 is 14 residues. Germline lookup yields CDR1 MNHEY and CDR2 SMNVEV (reference sequence). This chain's CDR3 is CASSLLGQQETQYF. The CDR3 coding sequence is TGTGCCAGCAGCTTATTGGGCCAGCAAGAGACCCAGTACTTC.

Ten or more counts support this clonotype. The chain recombines TRBV11-2 with TRBJ2-1; no clear D gene. Deletions cut 5 bases from V and 8 bases from J, with 10 bases between. Per germline, CDR1 SGHAT and CDR2 FQNNGV. The CDR3 is 12 amino acids. The CDR3 reads CASSPTGDEQFF. For the CDR3, the DNA is TGTGCCAGCAGCCCTACGGGCGATGAGCAGTTCTTC.

This chain connects TRBV5-1 to TRBJ1-6; the D gene is possibly TRBD1 (5 bases). Between the trimmed V and J ends, which lost 1 base and 9 bases, there was a span of 17 bases. The CDR3 contains 16 residues. Germline V gives CDR1 SGHRS, CDR2 YFSETQ. The CDR3 bases are TGCGCCAGCAGCTTGACAGGAGTAACGGGTTCTTCACCCCTCCACTTT. As protein: CASSLTGVTGSSPLHF.